Listed below are T cell receptor beta chains from one sample, sequenced in a study of shared clonotypes between healthy human individuals. The protocol was immunoSEQ multiplex PCR, while the TCRdb copy is restricted to in-frame clones and leaves out a portion. The sample lists about 1 million clones; about 80% were seen once. The sequenced sample consisted of memory CD4+ T cells sorted from blood. All receptors derive from a man between 18 and 29 years old in good health. The CDR3 runs from the conserved cysteine through the conserved F or W. A D gene is named only where the DNA matches it firmly. For some rows the clone size is stated as once, few or many, or as a class when expanded; others skip it.

D gene	clone size	V gene	J gene	CDR3 protein	CDR3 DNA
-	-	TRBV27	TRBJ2-5	CASSLGQKETQYF	TGTGCCAGCAGTTTAGGGCAGAAAGAGACCCAGTACTTC
-	-	TRBV7-9	TRBJ1-5	CASSLGSEQPQHF	TGTGCCAGCAGCTTAGGGTCAGAGCAGCCCCAGCATTTT
TRBD2	few	TRBV6-6	TRBJ2-7	CASSYSGRDNEQYF	TGTGCCAGCAGTTACAGCGGGAGAGACAACGAGCAGTACTTC
-	-	TRBV15	TRBJ2-7	CATSRGGDIYEQYF	TGTGCCACCAGCAGGGGAGGGGACATCTACGAGCAGTACTTC
TRBD1	-	TRBV7-9	TRBJ2-7	CASSFGTGNEQYF	TGTGCCAGCAGCTTTGGGACAGGGAACGAGCAGTACTTC
-	-	TRBV27	TRBJ1-2	CASSPNIPSGGYGYTF	TGTGCCAGCAGTCCAAATATACCTTCCGGGGGCTATGGCTACACCTTC
-	-	TRBV5-1	TRBJ2-5	CASSSNRVSGETQYF	TGCGCCAGCAGCAGCAACAGGGTTTCGGGCGAGACCCAGTACTTC
-	once	TRBV5-8	TRBJ1-4	CASSSWRRNEKLFF	TGTGCCAGCAGCTCGTGGAGACGTAATGAAAAACTGTTTTTT
-	-	TRBV6-1	TRBJ2-3	CASSKQGGLPDTQYF	TGTGCCAGCAGTAAACAGGGAGGTCTCCCAGATACGCAGTATTTT
-	-	TRBV7-8	TRBJ1-5	CASSLVVGGDQPQHF	TGTGCCAGCAGCTTAGTTGTGGGGGGAGATCAGCCCCAGCATTTT
-	-	TRBV2	TRBJ1-1	CASSGRVGGNTEAFF	TGTGCCAGCAGCGGCCGGGTTGGGGGAAACACTGAAGCTTTCTTT
TRBD2	-	TRBV18	TRBJ2-2	CASSLYSGIANTGELFF	TGTGCCAGCTCGCTTTATAGCGGGATCGCGAACACCGGGGAGCTGTTTTTT
TRBD1	few	TRBV29-1	TRBJ1-5	CSVGQGGNQPQHF	TGCAGCGTTGGACAGGGAGGAAATCAGCCCCAGCATTTT
TRBD1	-	TRBV18	TRBJ1-1	CASSPLRGQGNTEAFF	TGTGCCAGCTCACCATTAAGGGGACAGGGTAACACTGAAGCTTTCTTT
TRBD2	-	TRBV28	TRBJ2-5	CASSLSGDQETQYF	TGTGCCAGCAGCCTTAGCGGGGACCAAGAGACCCAGTACTTC
-	few	TRBV5-6	TRBJ1-5	CASSLGTQPQHF	TGTGCCAGCAGCTTGGGAACTCAGCCCCAGCATTTT
TRBD1	-	TRBV6-5	TRBJ1-4	CASSRTGRNEKLFF	TGTGCCAGCAGCCGGACAGGCAGGAATGAAAAACTGTTTTTT
TRBD1	-	TRBV11-2	TRBJ1-2	CASSATGYGYTF	TGTGCCAGCAGCGCGACAGGGTATGGCTACACCTTC
TRBD2	-	TRBV6-1	TRBJ2-3	CASRTSGTDTQYF	TGTGCCAGCAGGACTAGCGGCACAGATACGCAGTATTTT
-	-	TRBV7-9	TRBJ1-4	CASSPFAGQGGEKLFF	TGTGCCAGCAGCCCCTTTGCTGGGCAGGGCGGCGAAAAACTGTTTTTT
-	-	TRBV18	TRBJ2-1	CASSPMGLDYNEQFF	TGTGCCAGCTCACCAATGGGATTAGACTACAATGAGCAGTTCTTC
-	-	TRBV10-3	TRBJ2-3	CAISEGVTGVTDTQYF	TGTGCCATCAGTGAGGGGGTAACGGGAGTCACAGATACGCAGTATTTT
-	-	TRBV5-8	TRBJ2-1	CASSFRDPGGNEQFF	TGTGCCAGCAGCTTCAGGGATCCCGGTGGCAATGAGCAGTTCTTC
-	-	TRBV9	TRBJ2-3	CASSVGSTASTDTQYF	TGTGCCAGCAGCGTAGGCTCGACCGCTAGCACAGATACGCAGTATTTT
TRBD1	-	TRBV5-5	TRBJ2-2	CASSWGTGAGELFF	TGTGCCAGCAGCTGGGGGACAGGGGCCGGGGAGCTGTTTTTT
TRBD1	once	TRBV9	TRBJ2-2	CASSGRTGTGELFF	TGTGCCAGCAGCGGGCGGACAGGTACCGGGGAGCTGTTTTTT
TRBD2	few	TRBV27	TRBJ2-7	CASRRLSGGPPYEQYF	TGTGCCAGCCGAAGACTATCGGGGGGTCCCCCCTACGAGCAGTACTTC
-	-	TRBV25-1	TRBJ2-3	CASRIEGTDTQYF	TGTGCCAGCAGAATTGAAGGCACAGATACGCAGTATTTT
-	few	TRBV6-5	TRBJ1-3	CASSYGGGGGNTIYF	TGTGCCAGCAGTTATGGGGGGGGAGGTGGAAACACCATATATTTT
-	few	TRBV30	TRBJ1-1	CASGWTEAFF	TGTGCCTCTGGTTGGACTGAAGCTTTCTTT
-	few	TRBV19	TRBJ1-4	CASRDGGSTNEKLFF	TGTGCCAGTAGAGACGGGGGGTCGACTAATGAAAAACTGTTTTTT
-	-	TRBV19	TRBJ1-5	CASSIEGYSNQPQHF	TGTGCCAGTAGTATAGAGGGTTATAGCAATCAGCCCCAGCATTTT
-	-	TRBV30	TRBJ1-2	CAAYRGGYYGYTF	TGTGCCGCTTACCGGGGAGGTTACTATGGCTACACCTTC
TRBD2	-	TRBV19	TRBJ2-1	CASSIVVGRAKAEQFF	TGTGCCAGTAGTATCGTTGTCGGGAGGGCAAAAGCTGAGCAGTTCTTC
-	-	TRBV5-6	TRBJ1-1	CASSPGPGWNTEAFF	TGTGCCAGCAGCCCGGGGCCAGGGTGGAACACTGAAGCTTTCTTT
-	-	TRBV30	TRBJ1-1	CAWRGRGRTEAFF	TGTGCCTGGAGGGGGAGAGGGAGGACTGAAGCTTTCTTT
-	-	TRBV19	TRBJ2-5	CASSISGETQYF	TGTGCCAGTAGTATATCAGGGGAGACCCAGTACTTC
TRBD1	-	TRBV6-5	TRBJ1-1	CASSSTGSYTEAFF	TGTGCCAGCAGTTCGACAGGGTCCTACACTGAAGCTTTCTTT
-	-	TRBV2	TRBJ2-1	CASGKAAGPGNEQFF	TGTGCCAGCGGGAAAGCCGCGGGTCCCGGCAATGAGCAGTTCTTC
-	-	TRBV28	TRBJ1-3	CASSFNRWGYSGNTIYF	TGTGCCAGCAGTTTCAACCGTTGGGGATACTCTGGAAACACCATATATTTT
-	-	TRBV15	TRBJ1-2	CATSRAGGSYGYTF	TGTGCCACCAGCAGAGCGGGGGGTTCCTATGGCTACACCTTC
-	-	TRBV5-1	TRBJ1-6	CASSLDRASNSPLHF	TGCGCCAGCAGCTTGGACAGGGCGAGTAATTCACCCCTCCACTTT
-	few	TRBV10-3	TRBJ2-5	CAIRGGQETQYF	TGTGCCATCAGGGGGGGCCAAGAGACCCAGTACTTC